This TCR beta chain was identified during a study of response to subunit inactivated influenza vaccine. TCRdb itself ran the RT-PCR reads through MiXCR, one entry per CDR3 protein. The data show about 780,000 distinct CDR3 sequences, around 20% seen once. Findings and limits, study-wide: Each seasonal influenza vaccination recruits few new T cells, the authors suggested.

As for this clonotype: Its antigen remains unknown.

Germline assignment: CDR1 KGHDR and CDR2 SFDVKD. Unmatched junction bases numbered 9, after V lost 5 bases and J lost 5 bases. The CDR3 runs to 17 residues. The starting material was PBMCs from blood, obtained about 5 days after vaccination. The rearrangement joins TRBV24-1 to TRBJ2-5, with 14 bases aligning to TRBD2. This TCR derives from a man aged 50-59 years who received an inactivated influenza vaccine. The CDR3 region has the DNA TGTGCCACCAGTGGGCCCGGGACTAGCGGGAGTAGGGAGACCCAGTACTTC. Amino acid sequence: CATSGPGTSGSRETQYF.